The 9 T cell receptor beta chains reported below all come from one sample, sequenced in a study of cytomegalovirus exposure and HLA in healthy donors (dated by TCRdb to the late 2010s). Receptors were amplified or captured by the immunoSEQ multiplex PCR assay. A mixture of 60 forward primers for TCR Vbeta segments and 13 reverse primers for TCR Jbeta segments was used in the multiplex PCR. The table comes from immuneACCESS by way of TCRdb, which keeps in-frame sequences with V and J called. Part of the clones is missing from these tables; in studies checked, under half for an unresolved V gene and the rest for unknown reasons. In this sample's table one finds some 200,000 clones. The ten most abundant clones make up roughly 0.74% of the sample. The sequenced material came from PBMCs. These receptors all come from a boy younger than 18 in good health and CMV-seronegative.

V is TRBV7-2 and J is TRBJ2-2; D is unclear. Germline loops: CDR1 SGHTA, CDR2 FQGNSA. Trimming removed 1 base at V and 11 bases at J, with 8 bases between. CDR3 length equals 12 residues. The CDR3 sequence: CASSLGRRELFF. The DNA for the CDR3 is TGTGCCAGCAGCTTAGGGCGGAGAGAGCTGTTTTTT. Variable domain in full (rest from reference TRBV7-2 and TRBJ2-2): GAGVSQSPSNKVTEKGKDVELRCDPISGHTALYWYRQSLGQGLEFLIYFQGNSAPDKSGLPSDRFSAERTGGSVSTLTIQRTQQEDSAVYLCASSLGRRELFFGEGSRLTVL.

The chain links TRBV5-4 to TRBJ1-1; the match to TRBD1 covers 8 bases. With 0 bases clipped from V and 7 bases from J, the junction kept 8 bases outside the gene matches. The CDR3 totals 15 residues. CDR1 is SGHNT, CDR2 YYREEE, per germline (reference sequence). The DNA of the CDR3 is TGTGCCAGCAGCTTGGCAGGACAGGGAGGCGGTGAAGCTTTCTTT. This gives the protein CASSLAGQGGGEAFF. Using reference TRBV5-4 and TRBJ1-1 for the parts outside the CDR3, the full variable domain is ETGVTQSPTHLIKTRGQQVTLRCSSQSGHNTVSWYQQALGQGPQFIFQYYREEENGRGNFPPRFSGLQFPNYSSELNVNALELDDSALYLCASSLAGQGGGEAFFGQGTRLTVV.

This chain connects TRBV29-1 to TRBJ2-3; TRBD2 matches 11 bases. With V trimmed by 2 bases and J by 1 base, 2 bases remained unmatched. CDR1 and CDR2 (germline): SQVTM, ANQGSEA. This CDR3 region has 15 residues. The CDR3 DNA reads as TGCAGCGTTGAAACTAGCGGGGGCCGCACAGATACGCAGTATTTT. Its translation is CSVETSGGRTDTQYF.

The V call is TRBV6-4, the J call TRBJ2-7, with D possibly TRBD2 on 6 matching bases. CDR1 is MRHNA, CDR2 SNTAGT, per germline. The CDR3 loop spans 13 amino acids. Trimming removed 8 bases from V and 1 base from J, with 12 bases in between. CDR3 DNA sequence: TGTGCCAGCCCCGGGGCGGGGTCCTACGAGCAGTACTTC. It encodes CASPGAGSYEQYF.

The chain has TRBV11-2 and TRBJ2-3; 7 bases align to TRBD1. The germline gives CDR1 SGHAT, CDR2 FQNNGV. V lost 2 bases, J lost 5 bases, and 10 bases stayed unmatched. The CDR3 runs 16 residues. The DNA for the CDR3 is TGTGCCAGCAGCTTAATTCGGAGCAACAGGGGAGATACGCAGTATTTT. Amino acids: CASSLIRSNRGDTQYF.

This sequence joins TRBV7-9 and TRBJ1-1; possibly TRBD1 for D (5 bases). V lost 8 bases, J lost 0 bases, and 10 bases lay in between. CDR1 and CDR2 (germline): SEHNR, FQNEAQ (reference sequence). CDR3 length: 13 residues. CDR3 loop: CASSAGVNTEAFF. The CDR3 DNA reads TGTGCCAGCTCGGCGGGGGTGAACACTGAAGCTTTCTTT.

The V and J genes are TRBV19 and TRBJ2-1; D call uncertain. The V end lost 3 bases, the J end lost 5 bases, and 5 bases lay between the germline ends. CDR1 and CDR2 (germline): LNHDA, SQIVND (reference sequence). This CDR3 region has 12 residues. CDR3 nucleotide sequence: TGTGCCAGTAGTATCCTTGACAATGAGCAGTTCTTC. Amino acids: CASSILDNEQFF.

This chain links TRBV2 with TRBJ1-5; possibly TRBD1 for D (6 bases). The CDR3 is 19 amino acids. V was clipped by 6 bases and J by 2 bases, with 26 bases between them. The germline CDR1 and CDR2 sequences are SNHLY and FYNNEI. The CDR3 bases are TGTGCCAGCAGGGGGACACTCTCTCGACGCTCGAATGGCAATCAGCCCCAGCATTTT. Protein sequence: CASRGTLSRRSNGNQPQHF.

The CDR3 spells CASSQDLRGEGYTF. The CDR3 nucleotides are TGCGCCAGCAGCCAAGATTTGCGGGGGGAAGGCTACACCTTC. V gene TRBV4-1 combines with J gene TRBJ1-2, with D possibly matching TRBD1 (5 bases). V was clipped by 0 bases and J by 8 bases, with 13 bases between them. CDR3 length: 14 amino acids. Germline loops: CDR1 MGHRA, CDR2 YSYEKL.